This T cell receptor beta chain derives from a study of cytomegalovirus exposure and HLA in healthy donors. Study-wide findings and caveats: Researchers catalogued about 160 TCR beta chains as cytomegalovirus-associated. With further analysis later on, most CMV-associated TCR beta chains appeared HLA-restricted.

About this clone itself: Antigen unknown. Other DNA sequences in this specimen translate into the identical CDR3.

The CDR3 runs 16 residues. J was trimmed by 6 bases and V by 2 bases; bases with no gene match: 5. The germline gives CDR1 KGHSH, CDR2 LQKENI. The PCR was carried out with 60 Vbeta primers and 13 Jbeta primers. Profiled with immunoSEQ multiplex PCR; TCRdb holds only in-frame clones, not every one. The sample has 100,000 to 150,000 clones; about four fifths are singletons. Donors were ostensibly healthy at sampling, although undocumented immune exposures were probable. The receptor's source is a female donor in good health and CMV-seropositive. V usage is TRBV18 and J usage is TRBJ1-6, with 9 bases that match TRBD1. The sample consisted of PBMCs. The CDR3 region is CASSPGQGSLNSPLHF. The CDR3 bases are TGTGCCAGCTCACCAGGACAGGGGAGTCTTAATTCACCCCTCCACTTT. Full variable domain (rest looked up from reference TRBV18 and TRBJ1-6): NAGVMQNPRHLVRRRGQEARLRCSPMKGHSHVYWYRQLPEEGLKFMVYLQKENIIDESGMPKERFSAEFPKEGPSILRIQQVVRGDSAAYFCASSPGQGSLNSPLHFGNGTRLTVT.